Below, 20 T cell receptor beta chains from the same sample are listed, as sequenced in a study of CD8 T cells in Susac syndrome. RNA totalling roughly 0.5 to 1 ug underwent reverse transcription with random hexamers. TCRdb redid the calling of the immunoSEQ multiplex PCR reads with MiXCR, one entry per CDR3 protein. The sample consists of 150,000 to 200,000 distinct CDR3 sequences, approximately 94% of them appearing once. Material for sequencing was CD4+ T cells from PBMCs. These receptors came from a human donor with multiple sclerosis.

V gene TRBV4-1 combines with J gene TRBJ2-6; D not certain. The CDR3 runs to 16 residues. Trimming shortened V by 0 bases and J by 0 bases, and 6 bases separated the two germline ends. CDR1 is MGHRA, CDR2 YSYEKL, per germline. The CDR3 spells CASSQEIVSGANVLTF. The DNA for the CDR3 is TGCGCCAGCAGCCAAGAAATAGTCTCTGGGGCCAACGTCCTGACTTTC.

The rearrangement uses TRBV20-1 and TRBJ2-1; no clear D gene. CDR1 DFQATT and CDR2 SNEGSKA come from the germline V gene (reference sequence). The CDR3 consists of 14 residues. V was clipped by 1 base and J by 5 bases, with 12 bases between them. CDR3 DNA: TGCAGTGCTAGAGGCCCCCGCCGACACAATGAGCAGTTCTTC. Its translation is CSARGPRRHNEQFF.

The chain employs TRBV7-2 and TRBJ1-2; a possible D gene is TRBD1 (5 bases). The germline V gene encodes CDR1 SGHTA and CDR2 FQGNSA. This CDR3 has 17 residues. V was pared by 4 bases and J by 0 bases, with 18 bases between. The CDR3 protein is CASSSPRGGSTNYGYTF. The CDR3 nucleotides read TGTGCCAGCAGCTCCCCAAGGGGCGGATCTACTAACTATGGCTACACCTTC.

The chain is built from TRBV6-5 and TRBJ2-5, with 7 nucleotides matching TRBD2. Per the germline V gene, CDR1 is MNHEY and CDR2 is SVGAGI. J lost 9 bases, V lost 2 bases, and 6 bases had no gene match. The CDR3 runs 13 residues. DNA for the CDR3: TGTGCCAGCAGTTACCCCGGGACTACGGCCCAGTACTTC. Translated, it gives CASSYPGTTAQYF.

The chain recombines TRBV12-3 or TRBV12-4 with TRBJ2-1; D is unresolved. Trimming removed 3 bases from V and 1 base from J, with 7 bases in between. The CDR3 extends over 14 amino acids. The CDR3 DNA reads TGTGCCAGCAGTTTTTCGGTTTCCTACAATGAGCAGTTCTTC. This sequence encodes CASSFSVSYNEQFF.

The chain carries TRBV20-1 and TRBJ1-1; the D is unclear. This CDR3 has 12 residues. In germline, CDR1 is DFQATT, CDR2 SNEGSKA (reference sequence). V dropped 5 bases and J dropped 4 bases, with 11 bases sitting between them. CDR3 residues: CSAHHMGTEAFF. In nucleotides, the CDR3 is TGCAGTGCTCACCACATGGGCACTGAAGCTTTCTTT.

The gene calls are TRBV30 and TRBJ2-4, with 8 bases matching TRBD1. Per germline, CDR1 GTSNPN and CDR2 SVGIG (reference sequence). V dropped 2 bases and J dropped 9; count of bases not matched to a gene: 9. CDR3 length: 14 residues. The CDR3 is CAWSIQGVDSIQYF. Here the CDR3 DNA reads TGTGCCTGGAGTATACAGGGGGTTGATAGCATTCAGTACTTC. Based on the CDR3 plus reference TRBV30 and TRBJ2-4, the full variable domain is SQTIHQWPATLVQPVGSPLSLECTVEGTSNPNLYWYRQAAGRGLQLLFYSVGIGQISSEVPQNLSASRPQDRQFILSSKKLLLSDSGFYLCAWSIQGVDSIQYFGAGTRLSVL.

The genes are TRBV11-1 and TRBJ2-7; D is unresolved. Trimming left V 4 bases short and J 2 bases short, with 6 bases between. The length of the CDR3 is 12 residues. Germline assignment: CDR1 SGHAT and CDR2 FQDESV (reference sequence). The CDR3, as DNA: TGTGCCAGCAGCTCTTCCACCTACGAGCAGTACTTC. Translated, it gives CASSSSTYEQYF. The full variable domain, completed using reference TRBV11-1 and TRBJ2-7, is EAEVAQSPRYKITEKSQAVAFWCDPISGHATLYWYRQILGQGPELLVQFQDESVVDDSQLPKDRFSAERLKGVDSTLKIQPAELGDSAMYLCASSSSTYEQYFGPGTRLTVT.

J is TRBJ2-1 and V is TRBV5-6; the D gene is possibly TRBD2 (6 bases). Germline CDR1 is SGHDT and CDR2 is YYEEEE. Trimming took 1 base from V and 5 from J, leaving 16 bases between them. CDR3 length: 16 residues. The CDR3 loop is CASSLLPAGGHNEQFF. CDR3 nucleotides: TGTGCCAGCAGCTTGCTCCCAGCGGGCGGGCACAATGAGCAGTTCTTC.

The chain joins TRBV6-1 to TRBJ2-5, with no clear D. Trimming removed 10 bases from V and 5 bases from J, with 11 bases in between. Germline lookup yields CDR1 MNHNS and CDR2 SASEGT. This CDR3 region has 11 residues. The CDR3 DNA sequence: TGTGCCACCGAATGGGTGGAGACCCAGTACTTC. Its translation is CATEWVETQYF.

The chain recombines TRBV7-9 with TRBJ2-7; D is unresolved. This CDR3 has 13 amino acids. CDR1 and CDR2 from the germline V gene are SEHNR and FQNEAQ (reference sequence). V was cut by 1 base and J by 3 bases, with 7 bases left in between. The chain's CDR3 is CASSLVLGYEQYF. The CDR3 DNA reads as TGTGCCAGCAGCTTAGTCCTCGGCTACGAGCAGTACTTC.

The J gene is TRBJ2-7, the V gene TRBV2; D is ambiguous. V dropped 2 bases and J dropped 3 bases, with 2 bases sitting between them. Germline values: CDR1 SNHLY, CDR2 FYNNEI. This CDR3 is 11 amino acids long. The CDR3 DNA is TGTGCCAGCAGTGAACACTACGAGCAGTACTTC. Protein product: CASSEHYEQYF.

This rearrangement joins TRBV7-9 to TRBJ1-1; D call uncertain. The germline V gene has CDR1 SEHNR and CDR2 FQNEAQ (reference sequence). V was clipped by 4 bases and J by 11 bases, with 11 bases between them. The CDR3 contains 11 residues. The CDR3 nucleotides read TGTGCCAGCAGCTCAACGGGTGGGGCTTTCTTT. This encodes CASSSTGGAFF.

The CDR3 coding sequence is TGTGCCAGCAGTGCCGGACAGGGCGAGCAGTACTTC. Translation: CASSAGQGEQYF. V and J are TRBV6-1 and TRBJ2-7; 8 positions match TRBD1. The trim removed 4 bases at V and 6 bases at J, leaving 2 bases unmatched. Germline V gene lookup returns CDR1 MNHNS and CDR2 SASEGT. The CDR3 spans 12 residues.

The V and J genes are TRBV20-1 and TRBJ2-3, with 7 bases lining up with TRBD2. The CDR3 loop spans 15 amino acids. Germline V gene sequence: CDR1 DFQATT, CDR2 SNEGSKA (reference sequence). Trimming removed 4 bases from V and 6 bases from J; junction bases left unmatched: 13. The CDR3 coding sequence is TGCAGTGCTATTTTAGCGGGCCTCTCCCCGGATACGCAGTATTTT. Its translation is CSAILAGLSPDTQYF.

The chain recombines TRBV9 with TRBJ2-7, with 7 bases matching TRBD1. This CDR3 is built from 15 residues. Trimming took 0 bases from V and 4 from J; bases not matched to a gene: 7. The germline V gene encodes CDR1 SGDLS and CDR2 YYNGEE. CDR3 in amino acids: CASSVVPTGYYEQYF. The CDR3 DNA sequence: TGTGCCAGCAGCGTAGTTCCGACAGGGTATTACGAGCAGTACTTC.

The chain links TRBV4-1 to TRBJ1-1; 11 bases are shared with TRBD1. The J segment lost 0 bases and the V segment lost 0 bases, leaving 6 bases of the junction unmatched. Germline CDR1 reads MGHRA; CDR2 reads YSYEKL. The CDR3 is made up of 18 amino acids. The CDR3: CASSQDWTGGSMNTEAFF. The CDR3 DNA reads TGCGCCAGCAGCCAAGACTGGACAGGGGGCTCTATGAACACTGAAGCTTTCTTT.

The sample holds one count of this clonotype. CDR3 region: CASSSPGGGDEQYF. The CDR3 nucleotides are TGTGCCAGCAGTTCCCCGGGGGGTGGGGACGAGCAGTACTTC. This rearrangement joins TRBV28 to TRBJ2-7; 7 bases are shared with TRBD2. After removal of 4 bases from V and 5 bases from J, the junction contained 8 bases not matched to a gene. Germline V gene lookup returns CDR1 MDHEN and CDR2 SYDVKM. This CDR3 region has 14 residues.

The chain carries TRBV30 and TRBJ2-5; D remains unclear. Germline assignment: CDR1 GTSNPN and CDR2 SVGIG (reference sequence). Trimming removed 2 bases at V and 2 bases at J, with 0 bases between. The CDR3 loop spans 10 amino acids. CDR3 sequence (DNA): TGTGCCTGGAGTCAAGAGACCCAGTACTTC. Its protein is CAWSQETQYF.

The genes are TRBV30 and TRBJ1-6; 7 nucleotides agree with TRBD1. V lost 1 base and J lost 9; bases outside the gene matches: 12. From germline, CDR1 is GTSNPN and CDR2 SVGIG (reference sequence). The length of the CDR3 is 16 residues. The CDR3 loop is CAWSDPRTGRSSPLHF. The CDR3 bases are TGTGCCTGGAGTGACCCCAGGACAGGTCGTTCTTCACCCCTCCACTTT.